This TCR beta chain was sequenced during a study of T cells after somatic rescue of genetic block. CDR1 and CDR2 (germline): SEHNR, FQNEAQ (reference sequence). The CDR3 runs 16 residues. The junction had 2 bases not matched to a gene; V was cut back by 1 base and J by 4 bases. Sequencing used immunoSEQ multiplex PCR; TCRdb keeps in-frame clones, though not all of them. The data hold over 55,000 clones, with around 90% observed a single time. Sequenced sample: peripheral blood mononuclear cells (PBMCs). The receptor's source is a man aged 35-49 years. The chain combines TRBV7-9 with TRBJ2-4; 12 positions agree with TRBD2. CDR3 DNA: TGTGCCAGCAGCTTAGGGACTAGCGGGGTTAAAAACATTCAGTACTTC. Protein: CASSLGTSGVKNIQYF.